This entry is about one TCR beta chain. The germline CDR1 and CDR2 sequences are SQVTM and ANQGSEA. This CDR3 has 11 residues. V trimming: 6 bases; J trimming: 11 bases; junction bases outside the gene matches: 6. Participants in the exposed group had met a COVID-19 case in the 2 weeks before joining the study. Clones were sequenced by immunoSEQ multiplex PCR, and TCRdb holds only the in-frame ones, with some missing. This sample has about 250,000 clones, with 80% to 85% found just once. The data belong to a study of blood T cell repertoires in COVID-19. The chain recombines TRBV29-1 with TRBJ2-2; 7 bases are shared with TRBD2. Sequencing was performed on PBMCs or T cells enriched from blood (not recorded which). This TCR was recovered from a man aged 35 to 55 who had been exposed to COVID-19. The chain's CDR3 is CSVSSGIELFF. The CDR3 nucleotides are TGCAGCGTCTCCAGCGGGATCGAGCTGTTTTTT.